This T cell receptor (beta chain) originates from a study of OX40 agonist ivuxolimab in advanced cancers. Here immunoSEQ multiplex PCR was the method, and the copy in TCRdb shows in-frame clones only, minus some. The sample has over 80,000 clones; roughly 93% are singletons. This CDR3 is 13 amino acids long. Trimming took 4 bases from V and 3 from J, leaving 10 bases between them. The source material was CD4+ or CD8+ T cells sorted from blood, sampled in a trial of the OX40 agonist ivuxolimab. This receptor was identified in an adult with an advanced solid tumor such as melanoma, head and neck, liver or kidney cancer. V is TRBV23-1 and J is TRBJ2-7, with no clear D. TRBV23-1 is assigned to the ORF class and has an uncertain function. CDR3 loop: CASSPRHSYEQYF. CDR3 sequence (DNA): TGCGCCAGCAGTCCCAGGCACAGCTACGAGCAGTACTTC.